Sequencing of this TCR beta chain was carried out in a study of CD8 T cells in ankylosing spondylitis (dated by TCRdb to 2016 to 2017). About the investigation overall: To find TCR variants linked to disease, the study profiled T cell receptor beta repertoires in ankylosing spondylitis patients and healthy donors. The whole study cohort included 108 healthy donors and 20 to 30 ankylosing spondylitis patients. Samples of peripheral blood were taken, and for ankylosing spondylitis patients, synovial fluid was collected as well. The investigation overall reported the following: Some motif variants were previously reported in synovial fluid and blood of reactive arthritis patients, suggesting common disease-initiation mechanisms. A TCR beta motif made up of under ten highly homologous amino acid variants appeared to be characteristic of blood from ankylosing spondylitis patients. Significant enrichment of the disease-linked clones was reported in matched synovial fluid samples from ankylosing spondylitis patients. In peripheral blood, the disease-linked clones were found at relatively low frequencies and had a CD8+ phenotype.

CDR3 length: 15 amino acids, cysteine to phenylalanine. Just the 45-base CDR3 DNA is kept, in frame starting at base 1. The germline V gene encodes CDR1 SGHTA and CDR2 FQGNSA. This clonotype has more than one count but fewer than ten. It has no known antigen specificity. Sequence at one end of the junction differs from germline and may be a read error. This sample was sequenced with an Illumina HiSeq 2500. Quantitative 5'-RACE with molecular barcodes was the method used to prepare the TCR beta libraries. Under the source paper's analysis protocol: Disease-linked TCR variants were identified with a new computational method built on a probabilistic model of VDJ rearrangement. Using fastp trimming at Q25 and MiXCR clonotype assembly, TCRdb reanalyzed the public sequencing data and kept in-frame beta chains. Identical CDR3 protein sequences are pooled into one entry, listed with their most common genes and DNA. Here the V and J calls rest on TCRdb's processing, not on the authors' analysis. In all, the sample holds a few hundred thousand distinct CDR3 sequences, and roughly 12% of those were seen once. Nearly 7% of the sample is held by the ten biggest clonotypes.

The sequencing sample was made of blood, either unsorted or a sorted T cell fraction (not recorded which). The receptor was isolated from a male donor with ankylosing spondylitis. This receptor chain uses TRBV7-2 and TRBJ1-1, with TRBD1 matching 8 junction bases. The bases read TGTGCCAGCAGTTTAGCAGGGGGCGAGAACACTGAAGCTTTCTTT. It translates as CASSLAGGENTEAFF.